The table lists the clone carrying this T cell receptor beta chain with a few counts. Its cognate antigen is unknown. This CDR3 has 16 amino acids. Germline values: CDR1 ENHRY, CDR2 SYGVKD. Trimming shortened V by 4 bases and J by 0 bases, and 10 bases separated the two germline ends. One entry per CDR3 protein results from TCRdb running MiXCR on the 5' RACE reads. Altogether about 220,000 distinct CDR3 sequences are present, approximately 7.4% being singletons, with the ten largest covering approximately 14%. The data are from a study of CD8 T cells in ankylosing spondylitis. Study results and limitations: Blood from ankylosing spondylitis patients appeared to carry a characteristic roughly eight-variant TCR beta motif.

The sequenced sample was blood, either unsorted or a sorted T cell fraction (not recorded which). The rearrangement links TRBV10-3 to TRBJ1-6; D uncertain. The sequence was collected from a male donor with ankylosing spondylitis. This CDR3 is CAISGGVSSYNSPLHF. In nucleotides, the CDR3 is TGTGCCATCAGTGGTGGGGTTAGCTCCTATAATTCACCCCTCCACTTT.